This paragraph covers one T cell receptor (beta chain) sequence. The antigen is not known. Repertoires were generated with immunoSEQ multiplex PCR, while TCRdb's copy carries only in-frame clones and drops some. The top ten hold around 2.7% of the sample, which has more than 65,000 clones, 75% to 90% seen once. The data are from a study of identifying expanded T cells in peripheral blood. General study results and limits: Variance in clone template counts between two-week samples significantly increased with total template count across all healthy donors. Differentially abundant clones: roughly 1.2 between replicates, approximately 16 at around 15 days, around 20 at four.

Germline CDR1 reads SGDLS; CDR2 reads YYNGEE. The CDR3 extends over 14 amino acids. The V gene lost 0 bases and the J gene lost 1 base, with 7 bases spanning the gap. The source material was blood. The J gene is TRBJ2-5, the V gene TRBV9; D gene uncertain. The sequence came from a person aged 18-70 years in good health. This CDR3 reads CASSVGRAQETQYF. In nucleotides, the CDR3 is TGTGCCAGCAGCGTAGGCCGGGCCCAAGAGACCCAGTACTTC.